Following are 27 T cell receptor beta chains from one sample sequenced in a study of blood T cells in healthy people across ages. Primers used in a second PCR of roughly 6 to 11 cycles were a sample-barcoded 5' primer and a J-beta primer mix. TCRdb re-called the 5' RACE reads with MiXCR, one entry per CDR3 protein. The sample holds 2 million or so distinct CDR3 sequences; about 49% are singletons and the top ten take approximately 2.1%. Sample: blood. All receptors come from a woman in her thirties or forties in good health.

The chain employs TRBV11-1 and TRBJ2-4; TRBD1 aligns across 9 bases. Germline V gives CDR1 SGHAT, CDR2 FQDESV (reference sequence). This CDR3 is built from 22 residues. V dropped 5 bases and J dropped 4; count of bases not matched to a gene: 27. In DNA form, the CDR3 reads TGTGCCAGCAGCGTGGGACAGGGACCGGACACTAGGCGCGAGATAACAAAAAACATTCAGTACTTC. It yields the protein CASSVGQGPDTRREITKNIQYF.

The rearrangement joins TRBV27 to TRBJ1-2; no clear D. The CDR3 is 14 amino acids. Germline assignment: CDR1 MNHEY and CDR2 SMNVEV (reference sequence). Trimming stripped 7 bases from V and 3 bases from J, with 15 bases between. The CDR3 DNA is TGTGCCAGCACCAATTACGGGTCGGACTATGGCTACACCTTC. Translation gives CASTNYGSDYGYTF.

The V gene is TRBV5-6, the J gene TRBJ1-2; D call uncertain. Trimming cost V 5 bases and J 4 bases, with 30 bases left between them. Germline V gene data show CDR1 as SGHDT and CDR2 as YYEEEE. This CDR3 has 19 amino acids. The CDR3 DNA follows: TGTGCCAGCAGGCCCCCGGGTCGGGGATTCCTTCTATATCGCTATGGCTACACCTTC. Amino acid sequence: CASRPPGRGFLLYRYGYTF.

The table lists this clonotype with a few counts. This sequence joins TRBV7-2 and TRBJ2-7; D gene uncertain. The CDR3 is 15 amino acids. The V and J ends lost 1 base and 0 bases respectively, with 10 bases between them. Germline V lookup: CDR1 SGHTA, CDR2 FQGNSA. CDR3 protein: CASSLGWLSSYEQYF. The CDR3 bases are TGTGCCAGCAGCTTAGGTTGGTTGAGCTCCTACGAGCAGTACTTC.

This sequence joins TRBV7-9 and TRBJ2-1; TRBD2 is a possible D gene (6 bases). Germline V gene lookup returns CDR1 SEHNR and CDR2 FQNEAQ (reference sequence). V lost 0 bases and J 9 bases, leaving 15 bases between the germline ends. The CDR3 is 15 amino acids. The CDR3 loop is CASSLAASDQGEQFF. The CDR3 region has the DNA TGTGCCAGCAGCTTAGCGGCTAGCGATCAGGGTGAGCAGTTCTTC.

This clonotype was recorded at least ten times. The V gene is TRBV24-1, the J gene TRBJ2-3; tentatively, D is TRBD1 or TRBD2 (5 bases each). The germline gives CDR1 KGHDR, CDR2 SFDVKD. Trimming took off 7 bases at V and 2 bases at J, with 18 bases between the two ends. The CDR3 runs to 16 residues. The CDR3, as DNA: TGTGCCACCAGCACGGCCCTGAGAGGGGACACAGATACGCAGTATTTT. Its protein product is CATSTALRGDTDTQYF.

V usage is TRBV20-1 and J usage is TRBJ1-5, with unresolved D. This CDR3 is 15 amino acids long. The germline V gene has CDR1 DFQATT and CDR2 SNEGSKA (reference sequence). The V gene lost 0 bases and the J gene lost 0 bases, with 9 bases spanning the gap. The CDR3 nucleotides read TGCAGTGCTAGAGAGCCGGGATTTAGCAATCAGCCCCAGCATTTT. Protein: CSAREPGFSNQPQHF.

This clonotype was detected many times. The chain links TRBV7-2 to TRBJ2-5, with D uncertain. Trimming removed 6 bases from V and 2 bases from J, with 13 bases in between. The germline CDR1 and CDR2 sequences are SGHTA and FQGNSA. The CDR3 runs 14 residues. CDR3: CASSLSSVQETQYF. CDR3 sequence (DNA): TGTGCCAGCAGTTTAAGCTCAGTTCAAGAGACCCAGTACTTC.

This clonotype occurred once. Sequence at one end of the junction differs from germline and may be a read error. The chain is built from TRBV27 and TRBJ1-6; D unresolved. Germline V gene sequence: CDR1 MNHEY, CDR2 SMNVEV (reference sequence). This CDR3 region has 16 residues. The CDR3 DNA reads TGTGCCAGCTCACGCACTGGGGAACGAGATAATTCACCTCTCCACTTT. Its translation: CASSRTGERDNSPLHF.

The chain combines TRBV6-6 with TRBJ1-5; 10 nucleotides agree with TRBD1. V shed 6 bases, J shed 4 bases, and the junction held 3 bases outside the gene matches. The CDR3 has 14 amino acids. In germline, CDR1 is MNHNY, CDR2 SVGAGI (reference sequence). The CDR3 bases are TGTGCCAGCAGAGGGACAGGGGCGAATCAGCCCCAGCATTTT. It yields the protein CASRGTGANQPQHF.

This clonotype was counted only a few times. The V call is TRBV27, the J call TRBJ2-5; weak D call: TRBD2 (5 bases). V dropped 5 bases and J dropped 1 base, with 11 bases sitting between them. Germline lookup yields CDR1 MNHEY and CDR2 SMNVEV (reference sequence). This CDR3 comprises 14 residues. DNA for the CDR3: TGTGCCAGCAGTAACCGGGGTCGCCAAGAGACCCAGTACTTC. It codes for CASSNRGRQETQYF.

The rearrangement uses TRBV7-2 and TRBJ2-5, with a possible D match to TRBD1 (6 bases). Between the trimmed V and J ends, which lost 3 bases and 4 bases, there was a span of 15 bases. Germline values: CDR1 SGHTA, CDR2 FQGNSA. The CDR3 totals 15 residues. The CDR3 loop is CASSFQAQGAETQYF. Here the CDR3 DNA reads TGTGCCAGCAGCTTTCAAGCACAGGGCGCAGAGACCCAGTACTTC.

This clonotype was recorded a few times. The chain carries TRBV6-2 or TRBV6-3 and TRBJ2-7; D may be TRBD1 (5 bases). The V end was cut by 0 bases, the J end by 7 bases, with 25 bases between. The CDR3 is made up of 18 amino acids. CDR1 and CDR2 (germline): MNHEY, SVGEGT. CDR3 residues: CASSYSRIQASIVREQYF. Written as DNA, the CDR3 is TGTGCCAGCAGTTACTCGAGAATACAGGCGTCCATTGTGCGGGAGCAGTACTTC.

V and J are TRBV29-1 and TRBJ2-3; D not resolved. The germline V gene encodes CDR1 SQVTM and CDR2 ANQGSEA. The CDR3 runs 12 residues. Trimming pared 2 bases from V and 4 bases from J, leaving 7 bases between. CDR3 protein: CSVEWSPDTQYF. The CDR3 bases are TGCAGCGTTGAATGGAGCCCAGATACGCAGTATTTT.

The chain couples TRBV20-1 to TRBJ2-3; maybe TRBD2 (7 bases). V gave up 8 bases and J gave up 7 bases, with 19 bases separating them. The CDR3 is 13 amino acids. The germline CDR1 and CDR2 sequences are DFQATT and SNEGSKA (reference sequence). CDR3 coding DNA: TGCAGTAATAAGGGGGGGCTCACGAATACGCAGTATTTT. Protein product: CSNKGGLTNTQYF.

This clonotype was picked up a small number of times. Here the CDR3 DNA reads TGTGCCACGGGACTCGACAGGATAGATACGCAGTATTTT. It yields the protein CATGLDRIDTQYF. This rearrangement joins TRBV24-1 to TRBJ2-3; D is perhaps TRBD1 or TRBD2 (6 bases each). V was pared by 10 bases and J by 5 bases, with 15 bases between. This CDR3 spans 13 amino acids. CDR1 is KGHDR, CDR2 SFDVKD, per germline.

This clonotype was observed a handful of times. The CDR3 DNA sequence: TGTGCCACCAGCGGGGGACCCAAGCAGCACGAGCAGTACTTC. Amino acids: CATSGGPKQHEQYF. The chain recombines TRBV15 with TRBJ2-7; D may match TRBD1 or TRBD2 (5 bases each). Germline assignment: CDR1 LNHNV and CDR2 YYDKDF (reference sequence). The V gene lost 5 bases and the J gene lost 5 bases, with 16 bases spanning the gap. The CDR3 length is 14 residues.

The rearrangement joins TRBV21-1 to TRBJ2-1; TRBD1, as called in the table, went unchecked against the DNA. TRBV21-1 is labeled a pseudogene. The CDR3 has 17 residues. CDR3 residues: CASSKGGDSPGGNEQFF. The CDR3 DNA is TGTGCCAGCAGCAAAGGGGGGGACAGCCCGGGGGGCAATGAGCAGTTCTTC.

This chain links TRBV4-3 with TRBJ2-5; D gene ambiguous. Germline V CDR1 and CDR2: LGHNA, YSLEER. This CDR3 comprises 14 residues. V was cut by 0 bases and J by 4 bases, with 9 bases left in between. DNA of the CDR3: TGCGCCAGCAGCCAAGATATCACATCAGAGACCCAGTACTTC. Translation: CASSQDITSETQYF.

This chain uses TRBV2 with TRBJ2-7; unclear D gene. The CDR3 sequence is 14 residues long. Germline V gene data show CDR1 as SNHLY and CDR2 as FYNNEI. Trimming pared 6 bases from V and 3 bases from J, leaving 15 bases between. The CDR3 spells CASSPDPAVYEQYF. DNA for the CDR3: TGTGCCAGCAGCCCCGACCCCGCGGTCTACGAGCAGTACTTC. The variable domain in full, with the rest retrieved from reference TRBV2 and TRBJ2-7, is EPEVTQTPSHQVTQMGQEVILRCVPISNHLYFYWYRQILGQKVEFLVSFYNNEISEKSEIFDDQFSVERPDGSNFTLKIRSTKLEDSAMYFCASSPDPAVYEQYFGPGTRLTVT.

The CDR3 here is CASSARQGGNQPQHF. CDR3 in DNA: TGTGCCAGCAGTGCCAGACAGGGAGGCAATCAGCCCCAGCATTTT. This rearrangement joins TRBV28 to TRBJ1-5; 7 bases agree with TRBD1. V shed 5 bases and J 2 bases; nucleotides not matched to a gene: 6. In germline, CDR1 is MDHEN, CDR2 SYDVKM. This CDR3 spans 15 amino acids.

Only a few counts were recorded for this clonotype. V is TRBV6-2 or TRBV6-3 and J is TRBJ2-7, with TRBD2 matching over 13 bases. The germline V gene encodes CDR1 MNHEY and CDR2 SVGEGT. Trimming at V came to 6 bases and at J to 3 bases, leaving 2 bases not matched to a gene. The CDR3 runs to 14 residues. The CDR3 DNA reads as TGTGCCAGCAGGCGACTAGCGGGAGGCTACGAGCAGTACTTC. Translation: CASRRLAGGYEQYF.

The sample holds many counts of this clonotype. The chain combines TRBV20-1 with TRBJ1-5, with D uncertain. The CDR3 extends over 12 amino acids. Germline CDR1 DFQATT, CDR2 SNEGSKA (reference sequence). Written as DNA, the CDR3 is TGCACCGCATCGCCCCCGGGACAGCCCCAGCATTTT. As protein: CTASPPGQPQHF.

Only a few counts were recorded for this clonotype. The rearrangement joins TRBV5-6 to TRBJ1-1; TRBD1 agrees at 8 bases. The CDR3 loop spans 14 amino acids. V shed 2 bases and J 4 bases; nucleotides not matched to a gene: 4. Germline V gives CDR1 SGHDT, CDR2 YYEEEE. The CDR3 bases are TGTGCCAGCAGCTTCGGACAGGGAGCCACTGAAGCTTTCTTT. It translates to CASSFGQGATEAFF.

Only a few counts were recorded for this clonotype. The V and J genes are TRBV7-9 and TRBJ2-1; the D gene is possibly TRBD2 (5 bases). With 5 bases removed from V and 0 bases from J, the gap between germline ends came to 14 bases. Germline CDR1 SEHNR, CDR2 FQNEAQ (reference sequence). The CDR3 spans 16 residues. In nucleotides, the CDR3 is TGTGCCAGCAGCGGGTTGGCGGGCGGCTCCTACAATGAGCAGTTCTTC. Its translation is CASSGLAGGSYNEQFF. Supplemented by reference TRBV7-9 and TRBJ2-1, the full variable domain reads DTGVSQNPRHKITKRGQNVTFRCDPISEHNRLYWYRQTLGQGPEFLTYFQNEAQLEKSRLLSDRFSAERPKGSFSTLEIQRTEQGDSAMYLCASSGLAGGSYNEQFFGPGTRLTVL.

The chain uses TRBV12-3 or TRBV12-4 and TRBJ2-3; either TRBD1 or TRBD2 may fit D (5 bases each). The V end was cut by 4 bases, the J end by 2 bases, with 10 bases between. This CDR3 has 14 residues. CDR3 in amino acids: CASSSGAYTDTQYF. Here the CDR3 DNA reads TGTGCCAGCAGTTCCGGGGCCTACACAGATACGCAGTATTTT.

The rearrangement joins TRBV18 to TRBJ2-5; D is possibly TRBD1 (6 bases). The J call may be wrong; the DNA end is better matched by TRBJ2-7. The CDR3 contains 17 residues. Germline V gives CDR1 KGHSH, CDR2 LQKENI. CDR3 residues: CASSHRDIYVVSHEQYF. CDR3 DNA: TGTGCCAGCTCACACCGGGACATTTATGTGGTTTCCCACGAGCAGTACTTC.